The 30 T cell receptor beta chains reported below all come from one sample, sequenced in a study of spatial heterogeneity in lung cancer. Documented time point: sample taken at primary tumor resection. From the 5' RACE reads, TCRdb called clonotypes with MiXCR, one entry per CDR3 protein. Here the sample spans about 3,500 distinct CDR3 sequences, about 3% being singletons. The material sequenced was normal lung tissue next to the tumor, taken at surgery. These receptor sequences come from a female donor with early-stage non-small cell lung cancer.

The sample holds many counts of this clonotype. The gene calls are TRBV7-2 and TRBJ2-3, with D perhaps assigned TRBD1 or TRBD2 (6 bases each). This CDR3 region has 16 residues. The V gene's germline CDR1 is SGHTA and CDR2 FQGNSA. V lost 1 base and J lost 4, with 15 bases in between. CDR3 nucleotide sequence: TGTGCCAGCAGCTTAGGGTGGGGGGCCGGCTCAGATACGCAGTATTTT. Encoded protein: CASSLGWGAGSDTQYF.

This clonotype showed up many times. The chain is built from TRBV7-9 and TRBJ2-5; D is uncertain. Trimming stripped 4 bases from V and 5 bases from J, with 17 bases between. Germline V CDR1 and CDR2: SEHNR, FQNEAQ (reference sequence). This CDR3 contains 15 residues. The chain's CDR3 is CASSSHGLPEETQYF. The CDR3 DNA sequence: TGTGCCAGCAGCTCGCACGGTCTGCCCGAGGAGACCCAGTACTTC.

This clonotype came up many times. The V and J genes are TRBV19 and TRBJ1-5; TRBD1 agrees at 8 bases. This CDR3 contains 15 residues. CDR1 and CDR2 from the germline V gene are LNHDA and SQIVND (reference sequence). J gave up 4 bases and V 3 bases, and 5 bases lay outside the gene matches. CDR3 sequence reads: CASSIGRGPNQPQHF. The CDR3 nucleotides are TGTGCCAGTAGTATCGGCAGGGGGCCAAATCAGCCCCAGCATTTT.

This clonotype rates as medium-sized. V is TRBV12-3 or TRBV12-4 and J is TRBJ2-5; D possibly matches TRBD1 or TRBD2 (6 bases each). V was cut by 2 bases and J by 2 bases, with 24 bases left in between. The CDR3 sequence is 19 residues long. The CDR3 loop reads CASSLRGGGTKYGQETQYF. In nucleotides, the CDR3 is TGTGCCAGCAGTTTACGGGGAGGCGGGACAAAATATGGGCAAGAGACCCAGTACTTC.

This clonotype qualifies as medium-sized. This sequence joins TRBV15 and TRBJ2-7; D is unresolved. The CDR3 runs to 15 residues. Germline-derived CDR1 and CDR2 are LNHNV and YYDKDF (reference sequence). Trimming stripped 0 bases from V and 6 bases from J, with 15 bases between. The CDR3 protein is CATSRDGSRAGEQYF. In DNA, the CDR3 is TGTGCCACCAGCAGAGATGGGTCTCGGGCTGGCGAGCAGTACTTC.

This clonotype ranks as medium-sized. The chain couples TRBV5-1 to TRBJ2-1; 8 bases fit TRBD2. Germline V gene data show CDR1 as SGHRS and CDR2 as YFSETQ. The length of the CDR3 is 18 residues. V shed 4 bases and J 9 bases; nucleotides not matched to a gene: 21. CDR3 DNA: TGCGCCAGCAGCGCCCCCTCCTCCCCGGGACTAGGATCGGGTGAGCAGTTCTTC. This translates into CASSAPSSPGLGSGEQFF.

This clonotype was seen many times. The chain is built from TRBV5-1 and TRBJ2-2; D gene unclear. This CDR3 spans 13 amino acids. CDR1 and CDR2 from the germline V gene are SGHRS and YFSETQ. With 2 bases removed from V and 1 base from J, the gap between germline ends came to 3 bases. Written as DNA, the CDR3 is TGCGCCAGCAGCTTAGGGAACACCGGGGAGCTGTTTTTT. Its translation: CASSLGNTGELFF. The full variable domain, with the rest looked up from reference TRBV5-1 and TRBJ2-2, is KAGVTQTPRYLIKTRGQQVTLSCSPISGHRSVSWYQQTPGQGLQFLFEYFSETQRNKGNFPGRFSGRQFSNSRSEMNVSTLELGDSALYLCASSLGNTGELFFGEGSRLTVL.

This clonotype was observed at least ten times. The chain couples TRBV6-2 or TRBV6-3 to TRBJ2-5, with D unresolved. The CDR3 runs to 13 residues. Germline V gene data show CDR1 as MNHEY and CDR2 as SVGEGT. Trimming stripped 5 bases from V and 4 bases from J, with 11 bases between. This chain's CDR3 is CASSLNLGETQYF. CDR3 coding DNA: TGTGCCAGCAGTCTCAATCTCGGAGAGACCCAGTACTTC.

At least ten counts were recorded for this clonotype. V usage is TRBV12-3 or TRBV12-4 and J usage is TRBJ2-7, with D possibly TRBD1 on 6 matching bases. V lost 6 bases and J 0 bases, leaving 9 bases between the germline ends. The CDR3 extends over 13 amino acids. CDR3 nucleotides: TGTGCCAGCAGCGGGGACACCTCCTACGAGCAGTACTTC. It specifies CASSGDTSYEQYF.

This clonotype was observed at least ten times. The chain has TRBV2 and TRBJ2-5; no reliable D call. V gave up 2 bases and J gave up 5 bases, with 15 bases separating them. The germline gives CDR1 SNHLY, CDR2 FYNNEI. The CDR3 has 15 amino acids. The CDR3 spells CASSEFLPGRETQYF. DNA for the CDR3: TGTGCCAGCAGTGAATTTCTCCCGGGTCGGGAGACCCAGTACTTC. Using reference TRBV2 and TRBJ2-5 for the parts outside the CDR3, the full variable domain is EPEVTQTPSHQVTQMGQEVILRCVPISNHLYFYWYRQILGQKVEFLVSFYNNEISEKSEIFDDQFSVERPDGSNFTLKIRSTKLEDSAMYFCASSEFLPGRETQYFGPGTRLLVL.

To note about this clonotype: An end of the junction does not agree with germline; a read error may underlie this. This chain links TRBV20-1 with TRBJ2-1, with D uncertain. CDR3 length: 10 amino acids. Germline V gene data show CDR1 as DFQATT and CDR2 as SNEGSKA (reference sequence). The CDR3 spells CSAIGPPLVF. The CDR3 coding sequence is TGCAGTGCTATTGGCCCGCCCCTTGTCTTC.

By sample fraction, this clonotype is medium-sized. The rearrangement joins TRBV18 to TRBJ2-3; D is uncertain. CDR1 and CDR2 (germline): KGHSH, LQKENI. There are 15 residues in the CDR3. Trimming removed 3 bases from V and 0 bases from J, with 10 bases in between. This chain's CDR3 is CASSPLGASTDTQYF. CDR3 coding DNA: TGTGCCAGCTCACCTCTAGGAGCTAGCACAGATACGCAGTATTTT.

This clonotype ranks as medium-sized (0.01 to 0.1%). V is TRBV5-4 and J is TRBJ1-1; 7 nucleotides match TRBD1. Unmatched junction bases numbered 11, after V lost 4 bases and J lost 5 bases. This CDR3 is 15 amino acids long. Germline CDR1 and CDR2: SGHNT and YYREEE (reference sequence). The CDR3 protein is CASSPSRGGKTEAFF. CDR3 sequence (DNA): TGTGCCAGCAGCCCTTCTCGAGGGGGCAAGACTGAAGCTTTCTTT. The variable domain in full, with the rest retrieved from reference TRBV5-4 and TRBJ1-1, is ETGVTQSPTHLIKTRGQQVTLRCSSQSGHNTVSWYQQALGQGPQFIFQYYREEENGRGNFPPRFSGLQFPNYSSELNVNALELDDSALYLCASSPSRGGKTEAFFGQGTRLTVV.

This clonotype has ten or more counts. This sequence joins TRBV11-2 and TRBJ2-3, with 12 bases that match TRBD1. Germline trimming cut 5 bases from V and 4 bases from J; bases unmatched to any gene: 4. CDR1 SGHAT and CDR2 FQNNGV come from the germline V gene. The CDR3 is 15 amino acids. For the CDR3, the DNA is TGTGCCAGCAGCGTCGGGACAGGGGGCGCAGATACGCAGTATTTT. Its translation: CASSVGTGGADTQYF.

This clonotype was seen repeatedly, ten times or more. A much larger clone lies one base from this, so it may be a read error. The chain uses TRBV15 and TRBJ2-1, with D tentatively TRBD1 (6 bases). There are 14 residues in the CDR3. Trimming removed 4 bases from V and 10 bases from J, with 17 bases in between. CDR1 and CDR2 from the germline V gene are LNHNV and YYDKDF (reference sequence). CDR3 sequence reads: CATSTGTRVEEQFF. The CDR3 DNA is TGTGCCACCAGCACGGGGACAAGGGTGGAGGAGCAGTTCTTC.

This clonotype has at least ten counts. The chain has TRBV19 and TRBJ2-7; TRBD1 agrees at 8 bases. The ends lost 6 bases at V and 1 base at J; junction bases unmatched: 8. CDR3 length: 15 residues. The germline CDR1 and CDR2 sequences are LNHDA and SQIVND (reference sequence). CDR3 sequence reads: CASSPTGQASYEQYF. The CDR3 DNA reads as TGTGCCAGTAGCCCAACGGGACAGGCTTCCTACGAGCAGTACTTC.

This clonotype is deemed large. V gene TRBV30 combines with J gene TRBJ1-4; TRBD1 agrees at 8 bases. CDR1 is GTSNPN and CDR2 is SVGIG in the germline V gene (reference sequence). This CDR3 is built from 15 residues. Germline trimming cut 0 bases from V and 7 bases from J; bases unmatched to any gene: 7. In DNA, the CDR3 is TGTGCCTGGAGTGTACGGGACAGGACCAGTGAAAAACTGTTTTTT. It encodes CAWSVRDRTSEKLFF.

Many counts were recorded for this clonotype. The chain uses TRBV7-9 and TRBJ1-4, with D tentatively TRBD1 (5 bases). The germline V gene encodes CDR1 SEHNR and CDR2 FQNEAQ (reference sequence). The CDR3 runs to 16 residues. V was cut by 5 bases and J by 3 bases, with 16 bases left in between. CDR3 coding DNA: TGTGCCAGCAGCCCTTCGCGGGGCTCGGCTAATGAAAAACTGTTTTTT. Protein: CASSPSRGSANEKLFF.

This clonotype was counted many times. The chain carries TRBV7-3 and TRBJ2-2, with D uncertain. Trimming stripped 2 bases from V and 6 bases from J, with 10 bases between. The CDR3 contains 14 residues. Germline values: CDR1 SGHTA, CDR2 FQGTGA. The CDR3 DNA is TGTGCCAGCAGCTTACATCCAAACTCCGGGGAGCTGTTTTTT. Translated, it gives CASSLHPNSGELFF.

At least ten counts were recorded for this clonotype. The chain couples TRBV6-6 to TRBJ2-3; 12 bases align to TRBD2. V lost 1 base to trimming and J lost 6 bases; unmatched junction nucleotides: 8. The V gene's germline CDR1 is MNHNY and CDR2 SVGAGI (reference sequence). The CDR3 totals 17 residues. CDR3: CASSYLASGGAVDTQYF. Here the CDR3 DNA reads TGTGCCAGCAGTTACTTGGCTAGCGGGGGGGCCGTGGATACGCAGTATTTT.

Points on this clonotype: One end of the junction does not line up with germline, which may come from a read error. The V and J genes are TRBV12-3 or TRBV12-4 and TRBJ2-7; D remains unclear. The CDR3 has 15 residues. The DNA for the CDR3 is TGTGCCAGCAGTTTAACAGAGAACCCGACCTATGAGCAGTACTTC. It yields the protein CASSLTENPTYEQYF.

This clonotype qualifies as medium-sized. CDR3 in DNA: TGTGCCAGCAGCAAAGATCAGCAGGGCACAGATACGCAGTATTTT. Translating it yields CASSKDQQGTDTQYF. J is TRBJ2-3 and V is TRBV21-1. TRBV21-1 represents a pseudogene. This CDR3 has 15 amino acids.

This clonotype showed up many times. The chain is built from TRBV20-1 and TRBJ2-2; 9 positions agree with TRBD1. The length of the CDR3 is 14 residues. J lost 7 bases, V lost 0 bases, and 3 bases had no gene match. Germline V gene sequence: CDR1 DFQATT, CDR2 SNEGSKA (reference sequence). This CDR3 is CSARDGTGYGELFF. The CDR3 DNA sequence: TGCAGTGCTAGAGACGGGACAGGGTACGGGGAGCTGTTTTTT.

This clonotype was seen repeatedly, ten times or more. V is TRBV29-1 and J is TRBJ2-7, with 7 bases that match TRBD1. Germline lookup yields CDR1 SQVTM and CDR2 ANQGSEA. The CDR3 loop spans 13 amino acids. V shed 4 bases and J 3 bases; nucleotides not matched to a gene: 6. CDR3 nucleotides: TGCAGCGTTGGAAGGACAGGTTTCTACGAGCAGTACTTC. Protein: CSVGRTGFYEQYF.

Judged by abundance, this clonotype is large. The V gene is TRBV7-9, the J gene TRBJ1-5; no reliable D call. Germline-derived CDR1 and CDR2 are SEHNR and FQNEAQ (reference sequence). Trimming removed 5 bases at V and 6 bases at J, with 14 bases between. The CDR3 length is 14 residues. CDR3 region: CASSRGLGFQPQHF. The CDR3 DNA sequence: TGTGCCAGCAGCCGTGGGTTGGGGTTTCAGCCCCAGCATTTT.

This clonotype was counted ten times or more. This CDR3 reads CASTRTPWETQYF. CDR3 DNA sequence: TGTGCCAGCACCCGAACACCCTGGGAGACCCAGTACTTC. The chain couples TRBV6-1 to TRBJ2-5, with D unclear. The V gene's germline CDR1 is MNHNS and CDR2 SASEGT. The V end lost 7 bases, the J end lost 5 bases, and 14 bases lay between the germline ends. The CDR3 is 13 residues long.

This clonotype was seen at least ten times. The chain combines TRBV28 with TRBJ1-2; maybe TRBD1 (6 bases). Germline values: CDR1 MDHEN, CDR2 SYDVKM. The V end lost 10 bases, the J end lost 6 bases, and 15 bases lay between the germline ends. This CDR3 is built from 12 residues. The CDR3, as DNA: TGTGCCAACTACAGGGTGACCCATGGCTACACCTTC. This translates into CANYRVTHGYTF.

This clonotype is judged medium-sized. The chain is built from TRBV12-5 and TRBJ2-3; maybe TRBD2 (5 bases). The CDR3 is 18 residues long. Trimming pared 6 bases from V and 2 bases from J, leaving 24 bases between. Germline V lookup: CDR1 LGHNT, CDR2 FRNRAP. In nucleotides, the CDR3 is TGTGCTAGTGGCCGAACGACCGACGGGGAAAAGCCCACAGATACGCAGTATTTT. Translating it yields CASGRTTDGEKPTDTQYF.

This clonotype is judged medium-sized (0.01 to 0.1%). CDR3 in DNA: TGCGCCAGCAGCCAATGGGGCTCTAATGAAAAACTGTTTTTT. Translating gives CASSQWGSNEKLFF. This chain links TRBV4-3 with TRBJ1-4; perhaps TRBD1 as D (5 bases). CDR1 and CDR2 from the germline V gene are LGHNA and YSLEER. The ends were cut back, 2 bases at V and 3 bases at J, with 7 bases in the middle. This CDR3 is 14 amino acids long.

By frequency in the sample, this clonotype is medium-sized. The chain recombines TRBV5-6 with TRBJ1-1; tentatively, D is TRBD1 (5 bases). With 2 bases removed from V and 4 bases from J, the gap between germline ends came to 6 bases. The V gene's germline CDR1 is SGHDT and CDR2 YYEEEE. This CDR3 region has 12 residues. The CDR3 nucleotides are TGTGCCAGCAGCTTAAGGGGCACTGAAGCTTTCTTT. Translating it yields CASSLRGTEAFF.